The entry below describes one T cell receptor (beta chain). What it binds is unknown. This record belongs to a study of cytomegalovirus exposure and HLA in healthy donors. For the study at large: Early on, a data release was issued that held 80 million or so unique TCRs from HLA-typed donors.

Study-level results: Serostatus for CMV was the only available immune exposure information. Several of the most significant clusters appeared, in a later analysis, to be linked to common viral pathogens. Earlier findings revealed that most TCR beta V segments proved productive either about 87% or about 30% of the time.

Germline V gene sequence: CDR1 SGHDT, CDR2 YYEEEE. V dropped 0 bases and J dropped 5 bases, with 11 bases sitting between them. CDR3 length equals 14 residues. The PCR contained 60 Vbeta and 13 Jbeta primers. Sequencing used immunoSEQ multiplex PCR; TCRdb keeps in-frame clones, though not all of them. The sample is made up of 150,000 to 200,000 clones, and the top ten hold 2% to 2.5% of it. The TCR was taken from a man between 25 and 39 years old in good health and CMV-seronegative. Input material: PBMCs. The rearrangement joins TRBV5-6 to TRBJ1-1, with D possibly being TRBD1 (5 bases). CDR3 nucleotides: TGTGCCAGCAGCTTGGGACAGACGATGACTGAAGCTTTCTTT. This gives the protein CASSLGQTMTEAFF. The entire variable domain, with the rest obtained from reference TRBV5-6 and TRBJ1-1, is as follows: DAGVTQSPTHLIKTRGQQVTLRCSPKSGHDTVSWYQQALGQGPQFIFQYYEEEERQRGNFPDRFSGHQFPNYSSELNVNALLLGDSALYLCASSLGQTMTEAFFGQGTRLTVV.